Many counts were recorded for the clone carrying this T cell receptor (beta chain). Its antigen is undetermined. The CDR3 has 14 amino acids. The V end was cut by 6 bases, the J end by 3 bases, with 15 bases between. Germline CDR1 is MNHNS and CDR2 is SASEGT. The data are from a study of glioma-infiltrating T cells. Study-wide points: Only very few CDR3 sequences appeared in both tissue and blood. Tissue-blood divergence was below expectation in non-neoplastic patients, above in gliomas.

The iRepertoire nested amplicon-rescue multiplex PCR amplified TCR alpha and beta CDR3s from RNA. For one-step reverse transcription and amplification, 100-400 ng of tissue mRNA or PBMC total RNA was used. MiXCR, applied by TCRdb to the multiplex PCR reads, yields one record per CDR3 protein. The sample consists of approximately 89,000 distinct CDR3 sequences, about a quarter of them appearing once. This TCR derives from a human donor with low-grade glioma or glioblastoma, undergoing nonglioma brain surgery, or in good health (not recorded which). The chain has TRBV6-1 and TRBJ2-7; D might be TRBD1 (6 bases). Sequenced: glioma tissue, nonneoplastic brain tissue, or PBMCs (not recorded which). This chain's CDR3 is CASSPFVQGYEQYF. The DNA for the CDR3 is TGTGCCAGCAGCCCCTTTGTACAGGGCTACGAGCAGTACTTC.